The T cell receptor beta chain under discussion was sequenced for a study of OX40 agonist ivuxolimab in advanced cancers. Study information: Partial responses were recorded for three patients, including one with hepatocellular carcinoma and two with cutaneous melanoma.

CDR1 is MNHEY and CDR2 is SMNVEV in the germline V gene (reference sequence). CDR3 length equals 17 residues. With 1 base removed from V and 5 bases from J, the gap between germline ends came to 20 bases. Only in-frame clones appear in the TCRdb table, and some are missing; sequencing was by immunoSEQ multiplex PCR. The sample yields some 41,000 clones, more than 85% seen once. At cycle 4 day 1, cycle 7 day 1, and baseline, blood was sampled. The clonotype originates from an adult with an advanced solid tumor such as melanoma, head and neck, liver or kidney cancer. The sample here was CD4+ or CD8+ T cells sorted from blood, taken in a trial of the OX40 agonist ivuxolimab. The rearrangement links TRBV27 to TRBJ1-2, with D unclear. The CDR3 here is CASSLFGPDPRGYGYTF. The CDR3 DNA reads TGTGCCAGCAGTTTATTCGGTCCCGACCCGCGAGGATATGGCTACACCTTC.